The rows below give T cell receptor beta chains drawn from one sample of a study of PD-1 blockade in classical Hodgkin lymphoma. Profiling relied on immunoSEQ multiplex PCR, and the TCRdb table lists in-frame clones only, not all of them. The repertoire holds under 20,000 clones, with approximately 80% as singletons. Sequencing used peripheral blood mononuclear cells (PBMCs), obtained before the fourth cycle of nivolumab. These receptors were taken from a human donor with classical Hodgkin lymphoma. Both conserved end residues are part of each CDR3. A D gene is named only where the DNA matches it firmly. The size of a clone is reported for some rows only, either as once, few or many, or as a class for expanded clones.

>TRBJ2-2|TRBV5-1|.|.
TGCGCCAGCAGCCTCAGATGGCAGGGCCACACCGGGGAGCTGTTTTTT
CASSLRWQGHTGELFF
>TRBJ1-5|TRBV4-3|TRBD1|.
TGCGCCAGCAGCCAAGAAATAGGGGGCAGGATTCAGCCCCAGCATTTT
CASSQEIGGRIQPQHF
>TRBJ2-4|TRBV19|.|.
TGTGCCAGTAGTATGGGCAGGGAAGTTCAGTACTTC
CASSMGREVQYF
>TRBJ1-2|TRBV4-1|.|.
TGCGCCAGCAGCCCCGGATCGGGCGGGGGCTACACCTTC
CASSPGSGGGYTF
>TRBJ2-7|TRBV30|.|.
TGTGCCTGCCCCCTCATTAGCGGAACCTACGAGCAGTACTTC
CACPLISGTYEQYF
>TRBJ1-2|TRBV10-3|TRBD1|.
TGTGCCATCAGGGGGGACAGTCGGGGCTACACCTTC
CAIRGDSRGYTF
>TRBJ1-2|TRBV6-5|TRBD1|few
TGTGCCAGCAGTCCCGGGACAGGTTATGGCTACACCTTC
CASSPGTGYGYTF
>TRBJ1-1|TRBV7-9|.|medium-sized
TGTGCCAGCAGCTTAGTAAAGGGAGTCACTGAAGCTTTCTTT
CASSLVKGVTEAFF
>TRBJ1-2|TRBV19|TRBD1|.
TGTGCCAGTAGTAGGGGGGACAGGCCCGGCTACACCTTC
CASSRGDRPGYTF
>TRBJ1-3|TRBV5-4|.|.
TGTGCCAGCAGGGTGGGCTCTGGAAACACCATATATTTT
CASRVGSGNTIYF
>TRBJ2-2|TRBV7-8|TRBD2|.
TGTGCCAGCAGCTTAGTGTCCGTAGCGGGAGTCACCGGGGAGCTGTTTTTT
CASSLVSVAGVTGELFF
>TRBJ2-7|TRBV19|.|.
TGTGCCAGTAGTATGACACTAAGCTCCTACGAGCAGTACTTC
CASSMTLSSYEQYF
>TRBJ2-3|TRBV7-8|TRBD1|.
TGTGCCAGCAGCTTAGCGCACAGGGGCATCCTCTCTAGCACAGATACGCAGTATTTT
CASSLAHRGILSSTDTQYF
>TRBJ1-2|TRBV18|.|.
TGTGCCAGCTCCCCTCGGGACGGTCGGGAAGGCTACACCTTC
CASSPRDGREGYTF
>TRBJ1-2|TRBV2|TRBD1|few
TGTGCCAGCAGCAGGGGGCCGAGTGGCTACACCTTC
CASSRGPSGYTF
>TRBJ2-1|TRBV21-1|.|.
TGTGCCAGCAGCAAAGGCGGACTAGCGGGAGGCCCGACCTACAATGAGCAGTTCTTC
CASSKGGLAGGPTYNEQFF
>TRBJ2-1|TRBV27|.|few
TGTGCCAGCAGTTTATACGGGGTTGAGCAGTTCTTC
CASSLYGVEQFF
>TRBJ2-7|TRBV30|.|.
TGTGCCTGGAGTGTACCCCCCACTGCTAGCTCCTACGAGCAGTACTTC
CAWSVPPTASSYEQYF
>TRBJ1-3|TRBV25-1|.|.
TGTGCCAGCAGTGACGGGGACGGGAGGAGAAACACCATATATTTT
CASSDGDGRRNTIYF
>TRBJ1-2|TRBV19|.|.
TGTGCCAGTAGCTCAGAGGTCAGGTCTGGTGGCTACACCTTC
CASSSEVRSGGYTF
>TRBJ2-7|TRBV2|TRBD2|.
TGTGCCAGCACGGCTGGACTAGCGGGAGGCGAGCAGTACTTC
CASTAGLAGGEQYF
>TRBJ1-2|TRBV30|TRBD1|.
TGTGCCTGGAGTGGAACGGGACAGGACCATGGCTACACCTTC
CAWSGTGQDHGYTF
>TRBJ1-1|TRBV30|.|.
TGTGCCTGGACCCCAACTATCGGGGTCTTCATCGGAGCTTTCTTT
CAWTPTIGVFIGAFF
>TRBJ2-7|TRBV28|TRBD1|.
TGTGCCAGCAGTCCCCCAGGGGACAGCTCCTACGAGCAGTACTTC
CASSPPGDSSYEQYF
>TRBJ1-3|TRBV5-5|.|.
TGTGCCAGCAGCTTGGGCGGCCCCGGGACGCTCTCTGGAAACACCATATATTTT
CASSLGGPGTLSGNTIYF
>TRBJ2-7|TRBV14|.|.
TGTGCCAGCAGCCTAACAGGGATCTACGAGCAGTACTTC
CASSLTGIYEQYF
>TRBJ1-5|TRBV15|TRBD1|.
TGTGCCACCAGCAGAGACCGGACAGGGACTGGGAATCAGCCCCAGCATTTT
CATSRDRTGTGNQPQHF
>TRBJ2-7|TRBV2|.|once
TGTGCCAGCAAGCATTGGGGTTCTAGCTCTTACGAGCAGTACTTC
CASKHWGSSSYEQYF
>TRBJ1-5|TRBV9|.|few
TGTGCCAGCAGCGCCTCCGCTGGTCAGCCCCAGCATTTT
CASSASAGQPQHF
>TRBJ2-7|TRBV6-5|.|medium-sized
TGTGCCAGCAGTTACGGGGGCCCACTCGCGGACGAGCAGTACTTC
CASSYGGPLADEQYF
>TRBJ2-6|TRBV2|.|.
TGTGCCAGCAGCAACAGGGAGGGGGCTTTAGGCGGGGCCAACGTCCTGACTTTC
CASSNREGALGGANVLTF
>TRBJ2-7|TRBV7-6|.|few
TGTGCCAGCAGCTTAGGGGACGAGTACGAGCAGTACTTC
CASSLGDEYEQYF
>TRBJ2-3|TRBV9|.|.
TGTGCCAGCAGCGTAGCGGGGGCGCGCACAGATACGCAGTATTTT
CASSVAGARTDTQYF
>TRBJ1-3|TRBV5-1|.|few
TGCGCCAGCAGCTTGTCAGCCTCCAACTCTGGAAACACCATATATTTT
CASSLSASNSGNTIYF
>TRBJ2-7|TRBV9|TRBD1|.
TGTGCCAGCAGCGGGACGACAGGGGACTACGAGCAGTACTTC
CASSGTTGDYEQYF
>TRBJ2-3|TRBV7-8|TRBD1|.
TGTGCCAGCAGCGGTAGGGACAGGGAGGCAGATACGCAGTATTTT
CASSGRDREADTQYF
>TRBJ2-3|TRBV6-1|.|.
TGTGCCAGCAGTGATTCTTACAGCACCACAGATACGCAGTATTTT
CASSDSYSTTDTQYF
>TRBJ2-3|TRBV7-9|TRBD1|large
TGTGCCAGCAGCATAGGGACAGGGGAGTCATGGGATACGCAGTATTTT
CASSIGTGESWDTQYF
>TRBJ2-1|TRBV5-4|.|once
TGTGCCAGCAGCTTGGCTAAGGATAGGAGGGAGCAGTTCTTC
CASSLAKDRREQFF
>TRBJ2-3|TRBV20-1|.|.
TGCAGTGCCTCCGTAGATACGCAGTATTTT
CSASVDTQYF
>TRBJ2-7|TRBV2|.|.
TGTGCCAGCAGTTGGGAAAGCGTAATGAAGTACTTC
CASSWESVMKYF
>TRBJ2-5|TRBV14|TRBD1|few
TGTGCCAGCAGCAGAGGAGTCCGGGACAGCCAAGAGACCCAGTACTTC
CASSRGVRDSQETQYF
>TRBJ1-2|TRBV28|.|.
TGTGCCAGCAGGCCATCCCTAGGGGTCGGCTATGGCTACACCTTC
CASRPSLGVGYGYTF
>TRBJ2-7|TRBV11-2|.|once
TGTGCCAGCAGCGAAGGTCCGGGACCTACCTACGAGCAGTACTTC
CASSEGPGPTYEQYF
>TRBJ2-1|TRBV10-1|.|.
TGCGCCAGCAGTGAGTCAGCAGATCGGGACTCCTACAATGAGCAGTTCTTC
CASSESADRDSYNEQFF
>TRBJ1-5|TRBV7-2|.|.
TGTGCCAGCAGCCCCCGGGACGGACGGAATCAGCCCCAGCATTTT
CASSPRDGRNQPQHF
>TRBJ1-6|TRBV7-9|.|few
TGTGCCAGCAGCTTGGGCGAGAATTCACCCCTCCACTTT
CASSLGENSPLHF
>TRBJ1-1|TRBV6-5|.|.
TGTGCCAGCACCTTAAGGGCCACTGAAGCTTTCTTT
CASTLRATEAFF
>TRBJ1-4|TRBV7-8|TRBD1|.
TGTGCCAGCAGCTCCCTGGGGACAGGGGCGGAAAAACTGTTTTTT
CASSSLGTGAEKLFF
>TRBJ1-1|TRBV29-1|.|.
TGCAGCGTCGGGATGTTGGTGGGCACTGAAGCTTTCTTT
CSVGMLVGTEAFF
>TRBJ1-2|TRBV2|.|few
TGTGCCAGCAGTGAAGGCAGTTCCTATGGCTACACCTTC
CASSEGSSYGYTF
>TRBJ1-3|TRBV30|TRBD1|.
TGTGCCTGTAGATTAGGGGGCGCCAGCTCTGGAAACACCATATATTTT
CACRLGGASSGNTIYF
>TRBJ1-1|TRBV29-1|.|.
TGCAGCGTTGATTCCCCGGGCCGTAACACTGAAGCTTTCTTT
CSVDSPGRNTEAFF
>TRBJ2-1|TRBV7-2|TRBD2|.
TGTGCCAGCAGCTCAGCGGCGGGAGGCTACAATGAGCAGTTCTTC
CASSSAAGGYNEQFF
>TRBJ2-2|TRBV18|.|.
TGTGCCAGCTCACCCCGTGCGATCGCGAACACCGGGGAGCTGTTTTTT
CASSPRAIANTGELFF
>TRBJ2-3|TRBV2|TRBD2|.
TGTGCCAGCAGTGAACGTGGGGGGGGCACAGATACGCAGTATTTT
CASSERGGGTDTQYF
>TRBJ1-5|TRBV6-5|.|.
TGTGCCAGCACCTCAACCCTCTATAGCAATCAGCCCCAGCATTTT
CASTSTLYSNQPQHF
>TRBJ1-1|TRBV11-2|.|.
TGTGCCAGCAGCCCCCGGACCCCTGGGGCGGCTGAAGCTTTCTTT
CASSPRTPGAAEAFF
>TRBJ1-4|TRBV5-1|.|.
TGCGCCAGCAGCCGAGCAACTAATGAAAAACTGTTTTTT
CASSRATNEKLFF
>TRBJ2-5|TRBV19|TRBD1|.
TGTGCCAGTAGCCCTCCCGGGACAGGGGTCCCAGAGACCCAGTACTTC
CASSPPGTGVPETQYF